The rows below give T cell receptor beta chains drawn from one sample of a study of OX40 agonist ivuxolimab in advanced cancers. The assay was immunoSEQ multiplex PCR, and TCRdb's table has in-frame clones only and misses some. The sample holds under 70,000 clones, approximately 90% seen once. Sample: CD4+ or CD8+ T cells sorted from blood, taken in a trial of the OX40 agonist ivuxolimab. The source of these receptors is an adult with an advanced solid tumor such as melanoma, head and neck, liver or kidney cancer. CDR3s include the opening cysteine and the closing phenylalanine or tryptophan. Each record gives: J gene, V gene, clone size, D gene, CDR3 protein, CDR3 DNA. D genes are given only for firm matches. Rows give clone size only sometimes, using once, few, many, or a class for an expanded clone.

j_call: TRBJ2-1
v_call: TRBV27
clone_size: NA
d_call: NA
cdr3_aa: CASTYGTPLHNEQFF
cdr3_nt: TGTGCCAGCACCTACGGGACTCCCCTCCACAATGAGCAGTTCTTC

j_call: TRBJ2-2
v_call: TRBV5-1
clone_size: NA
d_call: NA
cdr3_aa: CASSLGPTGRVASGELFF
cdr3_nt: TGCGCCAGCAGCTTGGGCCCTACAGGGAGGGTGGCCTCCGGGGAGCTGTTTTTT

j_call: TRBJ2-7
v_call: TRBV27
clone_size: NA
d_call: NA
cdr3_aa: CASSARRGGSYEQYF
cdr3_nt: TGTGCCAGCAGTGCCCGGCGGGGTGGCTCCTACGAGCAGTACTTC

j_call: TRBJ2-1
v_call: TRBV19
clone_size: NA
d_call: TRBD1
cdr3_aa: CASALSGTGVNEQFF
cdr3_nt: TGTGCCAGTGCCCTCTCCGGGACAGGGGTCAATGAGCAGTTCTTC

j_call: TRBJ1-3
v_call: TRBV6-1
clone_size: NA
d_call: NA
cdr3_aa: CASPSGNTIYF
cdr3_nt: TGTGCCAGCCCCTCTGGAAACACCATATATTTT

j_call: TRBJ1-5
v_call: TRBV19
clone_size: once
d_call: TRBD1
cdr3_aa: CASSLIQGPQPQHF
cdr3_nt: TGTGCCAGTAGTTTAATACAGGGGCCTCAGCCCCAGCATTTT

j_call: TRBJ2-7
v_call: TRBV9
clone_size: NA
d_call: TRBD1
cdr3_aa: CASSLGQTLGYEQYF
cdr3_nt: TGTGCCAGCAGCTTGGGACAGACCCTAGGGTACGAGCAGTACTTC

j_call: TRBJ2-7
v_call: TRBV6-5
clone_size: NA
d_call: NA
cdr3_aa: CASSYGKSSYEQYF
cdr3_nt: TGTGCCAGCAGTTACGGAAAATCCTCCTACGAGCAGTACTTC

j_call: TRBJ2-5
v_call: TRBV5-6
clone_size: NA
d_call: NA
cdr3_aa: CASNPQGQETQYF
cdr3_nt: TGTGCCAGCAACCCCCAGGGGCAAGAGACCCAGTACTTC

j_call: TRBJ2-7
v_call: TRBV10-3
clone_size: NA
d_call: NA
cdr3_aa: CAISEKAETYEQYF
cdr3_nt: TGTGCCATCAGTGAGAAGGCAGAAACCTACGAGCAGTACTTC